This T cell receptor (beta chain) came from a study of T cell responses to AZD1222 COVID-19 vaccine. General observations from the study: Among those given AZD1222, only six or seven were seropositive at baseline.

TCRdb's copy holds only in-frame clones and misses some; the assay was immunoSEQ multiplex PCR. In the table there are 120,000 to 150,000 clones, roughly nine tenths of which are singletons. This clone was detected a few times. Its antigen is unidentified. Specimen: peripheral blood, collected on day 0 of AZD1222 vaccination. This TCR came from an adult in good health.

In DNA, the CDR3 is TGTGCCAGCAGCTTTAGGGGCGTCTATGGCTACACCTTC. This encodes CASSFRGVYGYTF. This sequence joins TRBV27 and TRBJ1-2; D possibly corresponds to TRBD1 (5 bases). Trimming took off 6 bases at V and 4 bases at J, with 12 bases between the two ends. The CDR3 covers 13 residues. Germline lookup yields CDR1 MNHEY and CDR2 SMNVEV (reference sequence).